The 12 T cell receptor beta chains given below trace back to one sample, sequenced in a study of human T cells and chemical hapten exposure. TCRdb fed the RACE reads into MiXCR, producing one record per CDR3 protein. There are 100,000 to 150,000 distinct CDR3 sequences in the sample; roughly 13% occur only once, and 2.8% lies in the top ten. This sample's time point: pre-sensitization, week 0. Treatment: therapeutic diphenylcyclopropenone sensitization with weekly scalp DPC. The source material was whole blood, sampled in connection with sensitization to the hapten diphenylcyclopropenone (DPC). The source of these receptors is a woman between 18 and 30 years old with alopecia areata. Some clones in this sample may be carry-over from other donors' samples.

This clonotype was counted a few times. This chain links TRBV6-2 or TRBV6-3 with TRBJ1-5, with 10 positions matching TRBD1. Germline V gene sequence: CDR1 MNHEY, CDR2 SVGEGT. V lost 6 bases, J lost 6 bases, and 8 bases stayed unmatched. This CDR3 comprises 15 residues. The CDR3, as DNA: TGTGCCAGCAGCCGGGGACAGGGGAGGGTTCAGCCCCAGCATTTT. This sequence encodes CASSRGQGRVQPQHF.

This clonotype was picked up many times. The genes are TRBV12-3 or TRBV12-4 and TRBJ2-5; 14 nucleotides match TRBD2. Germline trimming cut 4 bases from V and 5 bases from J; bases unmatched to any gene: 9. This CDR3 contains 17 residues. DNA for the CDR3: TGTGCCAGCAGTTCGGGACTAGCGGGGGCCTTGGAGGAGACCCAGTACTTC. It encodes CASSSGLAGALEETQYF.

The gene calls are TRBV20-1 and TRBJ2-5; 9 bases agree with TRBD1. The ends lost 5 bases at V and 1 base at J; junction bases unmatched: 11. The CDR3 has 16 amino acids. The germline gives CDR1 DFQATT, CDR2 SNEGSKA (reference sequence). The CDR3: CSAGDRAGDRQETQYF. The CDR3 nucleotides are TGCAGTGCTGGGGACAGGGCTGGAGATCGCCAAGAGACCCAGTACTTC.

The rearrangement joins TRBV28 to TRBJ1-2, with D hard to call. The CDR3 covers 12 residues. Trimming removed 11 bases from V and 6 bases from J, with 16 bases in between. The germline V gene encodes CDR1 MDHEN and CDR2 SYDVKM. This chain's CDR3 is CAAARAQNGYTF. The CDR3 region has the DNA TGTGCCGCTGCTCGGGCACAGAATGGCTACACCTTC.

Points on this clonotype: This clone may be a read error of a much larger clone one base away. The chain is built from TRBV7-8 and TRBJ1-2; no definite D call. From germline, CDR1 is SGHVS and CDR2 FQNEAQ. The CDR3 is 12 residues long. V was shortened by 5 bases and J by 9 bases, with 13 bases between the two germline ends. CDR3 in DNA: TGTGCCAGCAGCCCACTGCAACATAGCTACACCTTC. Amino acid sequence: CASSPLQHSYTF.

This chain joins TRBV9 and TRBJ2-5; no reliable D call. The CDR3 loop spans 12 amino acids. The V end lost 0 bases, the J end lost 2 bases, and 2 bases lay between the germline ends. The germline V gene has CDR1 SGDLS and CDR2 YYNGEE. The CDR3 reads CASSVDQETQYF. The CDR3 bases are TGTGCCAGCAGCGTAGATCAAGAGACCCAGTACTTC.

This clonotype has only a few counts. This chain connects TRBV20-1 to TRBJ1-2, with D possibly matching TRBD1 (5 bases). Germline CDR1 and CDR2: DFQATT and SNEGSKA (reference sequence). The ends were cut back, 4 bases at V and 8 bases at J, with 14 bases in the middle. The CDR3 extends over 12 amino acids. The CDR3 sequence: CSATGGAYGYTF. The CDR3 bases are TGCAGTGCTACCGGAGGGGCATACGGCTACACCTTC.

The chain combines TRBV27 with TRBJ1-4, with TRBD1 identical over 9 bases. V gave up 4 bases and J gave up 10 bases; unmatched junction bases: 22. The germline gives CDR1 MNHEY, CDR2 SMNVEV (reference sequence). The CDR3 runs 19 residues. In DNA, the CDR3 is TGTGCCAGCAGTTCCAAACCTCCCGGGACAGGGCCCCTTTTTGGAAAACTGTTTTTT. Residues: CASSSKPPGTGPLFGKLFF.

This clonotype was observed once. The chain joins TRBV6-2 or TRBV6-3 to TRBJ2-5, with D unclear. CDR1 is MNHEY, CDR2 SVGEGT, per germline. The CDR3 is 13 residues long. The germline V and J ends were trimmed by 2 bases and 7 bases, with 11 bases remaining between them. The CDR3 reads CASSYGLPRTQYF. The CDR3 DNA is TGTGCCAGCAGTTACGGGTTACCTAGGACCCAGTACTTC.

As to this clonotype: A read error may be the cause here, since a much bigger clone is one base away. The chain joins TRBV29-1 to TRBJ2-6, with D perhaps TRBD1 (6 bases). This CDR3 comprises 16 residues. The germline V gene has CDR1 SQVTM and CDR2 ANQGSEA. V was shortened by 8 bases and J by 0 bases, with 17 bases between the two germline ends. This CDR3 reads CSIQRDINSGANVLTF. CDR3 nucleotide sequence: TGCAGCATCCAACGGGACATAAACTCTGGGGCCAACGTCCTGACTTTC.

The rearrangement links TRBV4-3 to TRBJ2-1, with D perhaps given as TRBD1 or TRBD2 (5 bases each). The length of the CDR3 is 14 residues. V shed 5 bases and J shed 4 bases, with 12 bases lying between them. Germline V CDR1 and CDR2: LGHNA, YSLEER. CDR3 nucleotide sequence: TGCGCCAGCAGCAGGGACGACCTATACAATGAGCAGTTCTTC. Protein product: CASSRDDLYNEQFF.

The chain combines TRBV29-1 with TRBJ2-7; D is unresolved. The CDR3 is made up of 11 amino acids. Trimming cost V 5 bases and J 2 bases, with 7 bases left between them. Germline V lookup: CDR1 SQVTM, CDR2 ANQGSEA. CDR3: CSVHDTYEQYF. CDR3 sequence (DNA): TGCAGCGTTCACGATACCTACGAGCAGTACTTC.